This T cell receptor (beta chain) was captured by sequencing in a study of blood T cell repertoires in COVID-19. This CDR3 comprises 16 residues. Looked up from germline, CDR1 is MNHNY and CDR2 is SVGAGI (reference sequence). Trimming took 2 bases from V and 2 from J, leaving 15 bases between them. Sequencing used immunoSEQ multiplex PCR; TCRdb keeps in-frame clones, though not all of them. This repertoire shows 200,000 to 300,000 clones, under 90% found once; its top ten account for approximately 9%. This clonotype originated in a human donor in a cohort sampled during active COVID-19. The chain has TRBV6-6 and TRBJ1-2; unclear D gene. The specimen was peripheral blood. The CDR3 is CASSYPGNSGNYGYTF. The CDR3, as DNA: TGTGCCAGCAGTTACCCCGGGAATTCCGGGAACTATGGCTACACCTTC.